The TCR beta chain described here comes from a study of tumor and adjacent non-tumor tissue in lung cancer. Overall study context: Some 3.9 million productive TCRbeta reads were obtained per sample on average. Study-level results: TCR diversity was significantly greater in tumor than normal lung tissue. In normal lung, the top 100 clones were significantly more dominant than in tumor.

A modified ARM-PCR protocol with three rounds of nested PCR amplified TCRbeta. TCRdb recomputed calls from the multiplex PCR reads with MiXCR, one row per CDR3 protein. This table has some 84,000 distinct CDR3 sequences, 61% appearing once. About this clonotype itself: Antigen: not known.

The CDR3 is 14 amino acids. Germline CDR1 is SQVTM and CDR2 is ANQGSEA. RNA was extracted from bulk tissue without any cell sorting. Sequences were obtained from lung tumor tissue. This sequence originates from a man between 65 and 85 years old with non-small cell lung cancer. V gene TRBV29-1 combines with J gene TRBJ2-5; 8 bases agree with TRBD2. This CDR3 is CSGTGCGGKETQYF. CDR3 in DNA: TGCAGTGGAACTGGGTGCGGGGGGAAAGAGACCCAGTACTTC.